The next 7 T cell receptor beta chains were all read from a single sample in a study of beta chain features in type 1 diabetes. The sequenced template was cDNA made from the entire isolated RNA. The data were produced by immunoSEQ multiplex PCR, yet TCRdb's version contains in-frame clones alone and is incomplete. The data contain 810,000 or so clones, 15% to 20% of them singletons. Source material: naive CD4+ T cells from blood. The receptors shown here come from a woman between 18 and 29 years old in good health.

Only a few counts were recorded for this clone. J is TRBJ2-5 and V is TRBV5-4; TRBD2 might be the D (6 bases). Per germline, CDR1 SGHNT and CDR2 YYREEE (reference sequence). V was shortened by 4 bases and J by 5 bases, with 21 bases between the two germline ends. The CDR3 loop spans 16 amino acids. CDR3 amino acids: CASSTPSGPSEETQYF. The DNA of the CDR3 is TGTGCCAGCAGCACTCCAAGCGGGCCAAGTGAGGAGACCCAGTACTTC.

Only a few counts were recorded for this clone. The chain recombines TRBV5-1 with TRBJ2-3; 7 bases match TRBD1. Germline CDR1 SGHRS, CDR2 YFSETQ. V was clipped by 4 bases and J by 6 bases; unmatched bases: 14. The CDR3 spans 16 residues. CDR3 in DNA: TGCGCCAGCAGCCGAGAAGGGGGCCGGGTTTGGGATACGCAGTATTTT. Amino acid sequence: CASSREGGRVWDTQYF.

This clone was observed a handful of times. The chain joins TRBV29-1 to TRBJ2-7, with 9 bases identical to TRBD1. The CDR3 runs to 14 residues. Germline loops: CDR1 SQVTM, CDR2 ANQGSEA. Trimming cost V 7 bases and J 5 bases; bases outside gene matches: 12. CDR3 in DNA: TGCAGCGCCGCATTCCGGGACAGGGTACACGAGCAGTACTTC. This gives the protein CSAAFRDRVHEQYF.

This clone was observed a few times. This rearrangement joins TRBV6-5 to TRBJ2-5; TRBD1 matches 9 bases. The trim removed 6 bases at V and 4 bases at J, leaving 9 bases unmatched. Germline CDR1 reads MNHEY; CDR2 reads SVGAGI. This CDR3 spans 15 amino acids. The CDR3 sequence: CASRGTGTGSETQYF. DNA of the CDR3: TGTGCCAGCAGGGGGACCGGGACAGGGTCAGAGACCCAGTACTTC.

The chain uses TRBV7-2 and TRBJ1-2; a weak D match, TRBD1 (5 bases). Deletions cut 5 bases from V and 3 bases from J, with 7 bases between. The CDR3 is made up of 12 amino acids. Germline CDR1 SGHTA, CDR2 FQGNSA. The chain's CDR3 is CASSDSHYGYTF. As DNA, the CDR3 is TGTGCCAGCAGCGACAGTCACTATGGCTACACCTTC.

This clone has just a few counts. This sequence joins TRBV7-9 and TRBJ2-7, with TRBD2 identical over 8 bases. Germline V gives CDR1 SEHNR, CDR2 FQNEAQ (reference sequence). V lost 2 bases to trimming and J lost 0 bases; unmatched junction nucleotides: 6. This CDR3 is built from 16 residues. The CDR3 loop reads CASSLRAGGSSYEQYF. In DNA form, the CDR3 reads TGTGCCAGCAGCTTACGCGCGGGAGGCAGCTCCTACGAGCAGTACTTC. The full variable domain, completed using reference TRBV7-9 and TRBJ2-7, is DTGVSQNPRHKITKRGQNVTFRCDPISEHNRLYWYRQTLGQGPEFLTYFQNEAQLEKSRLLSDRFSAERPKGSFSTLEIQRTEQGDSAMYLCASSLRAGGSSYEQYFGPGTRLTVT.

This clone has just a few counts. The CDR3 protein is CASSRLQGPSTGELFF. The CDR3 nucleotides read TGTGCCAGCAGCAGACTACAGGGGCCATCCACCGGGGAGCTGTTTTTT. The rearrangement uses TRBV5-8 and TRBJ2-2; 7 bases agree with TRBD1. The CDR3 length is 16 residues. Germline CDR1 reads SGHTS; CDR2 reads YDEGEE. V dropped 4 bases and J dropped 4; count of bases not matched to a gene: 10. Together with reference TRBV5-8 and TRBJ2-2, the CDR3 gives the full variable domain: EAGVTQSPTHLIKTRGQQATLRCSPISGHTSVYWYQQALGLGLQFLLWYDEGEERNRGNFPPRFSGRQFPNYSSELNVNALELEDSALYLCASSRLQGPSTGELFFGEGSRLTVL.